This T cell receptor (beta chain) was identified in a study of blood T cell repertoires in COVID-19. Germline lookup yields CDR1 SNHLY and CDR2 FYNNEI. V lost 6 bases and J lost 0; bases outside the gene matches: 3. The CDR3 totals 14 residues. Generated by immunoSEQ multiplex PCR, the TCRdb table keeps only in-frame clones and is missing some. This repertoire shows about 210,000 clones, 85% found once; its top ten account for around 2.5%. This clone appeared a single time. The chain has TRBV2 and TRBJ2-7; 9 bases match TRBD1. This TCR came from a woman aged 70 to 79 with COVID-19, enrolled during active disease. The specimen was peripheral blood. In DNA, the CDR3 is TGTGCCAGCAGAACAGGGGGCAGCTCCTACGAGCAGTACTTC. Its translation: CASRTGGSSYEQYF.